This T cell receptor beta chain was profiled in a study of human T cells and chemical hapten exposure. Study context: An area of 2 cm by approximately 2.1 cm on upper inner arm skin received 2% DPC for sensitization.

Specified time point: patch test 3, about 24 weeks after DPC sensitization. Treatment described: therapeutic diphenylcyclopropenone sensitization with weekly scalp DPC. The CDR3 contains 15 residues. CDR1 and CDR2 (germline): LGHDT, YNNKEL (reference sequence). Trimming pared 1 base from V and 2 bases from J, leaving 12 bases between. Unique molecular identifiers were linked by the library to individual cDNA molecules. In the original workflow: There were a median of around 100,000 TCRs per sample, with a range from roughly 20,000 to 700,000. TCRdb passed the RACE reads through MiXCR, listing each CDR3 protein once. TCRdb, rather than the study authors, made the V and J calls. The sample lists 55,000 to 75,000 distinct CDR3 sequences, over 10% seen once, with roughly 2.4% in the top ten.

The TCR was taken from a man in his thirties or forties with alopecia areata. Some clones in this sample may be carry-over from other donors' samples. This chain links TRBV3-1 with TRBJ2-7; D unclear. The material was whole blood, obtained in connection with sensitization to the hapten diphenylcyclopropenone (DPC). This CDR3 reads CASSQVGSPAYEQYF. DNA for the CDR3: TGTGCCAGCAGCCAAGTGGGTTCGCCGGCCTACGAGCAGTACTTC.